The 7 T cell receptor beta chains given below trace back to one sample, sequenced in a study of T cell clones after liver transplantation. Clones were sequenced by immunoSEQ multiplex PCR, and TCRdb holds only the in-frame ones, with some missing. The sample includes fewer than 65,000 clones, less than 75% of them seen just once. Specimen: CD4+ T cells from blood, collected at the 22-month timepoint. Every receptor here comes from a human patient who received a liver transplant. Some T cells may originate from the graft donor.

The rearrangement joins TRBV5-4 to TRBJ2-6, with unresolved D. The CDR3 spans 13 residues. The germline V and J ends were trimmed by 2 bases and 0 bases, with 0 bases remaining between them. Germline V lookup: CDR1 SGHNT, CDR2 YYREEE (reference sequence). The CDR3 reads CASSFSGANVLTF. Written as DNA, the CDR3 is TGTGCCAGCAGCTTCTCTGGGGCCAACGTCCTGACTTTC. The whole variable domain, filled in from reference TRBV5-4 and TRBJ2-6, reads ETGVTQSPTHLIKTRGQQVTLRCSSQSGHNTVSWYQQALGQGPQFIFQYYREEENGRGNFPPRFSGLQFPNYSSELNVNALELDDSALYLCASSFSGANVLTFGAGSRLTVL.

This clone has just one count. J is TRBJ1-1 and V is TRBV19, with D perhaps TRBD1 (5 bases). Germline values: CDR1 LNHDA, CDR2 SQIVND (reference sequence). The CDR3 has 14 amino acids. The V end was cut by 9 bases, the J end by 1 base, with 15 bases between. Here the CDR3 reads CASQEGRANTEAFF. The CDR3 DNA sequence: TGTGCCAGCCAAGAGGGGCGGGCGAACACTGAAGCTTTCTTT. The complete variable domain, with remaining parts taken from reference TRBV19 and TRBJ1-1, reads DGGITQSPKYLFRKEGQNVTLSCEQNLNHDAMYWYRQDPGQGLRLIYYSQIVNDFQKGDIAEGYSVSREKKESFPLTVTSAQKNPTAFYLCASQEGRANTEAFFGQGTRLTVV.

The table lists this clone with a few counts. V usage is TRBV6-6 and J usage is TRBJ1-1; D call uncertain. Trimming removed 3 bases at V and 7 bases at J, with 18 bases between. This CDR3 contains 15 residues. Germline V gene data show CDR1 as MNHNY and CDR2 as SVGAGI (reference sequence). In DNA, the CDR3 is TGTGCCAGCAGTTATGTGGGATTAGGACGGAATGAAGCTTTCTTT. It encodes CASSYVGLGRNEAFF.

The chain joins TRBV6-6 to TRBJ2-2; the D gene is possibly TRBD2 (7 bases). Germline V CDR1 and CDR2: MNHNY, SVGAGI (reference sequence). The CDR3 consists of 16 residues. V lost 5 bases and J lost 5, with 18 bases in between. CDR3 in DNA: TGTGCCAGCAGTCCGTGGGGGGGGGCAACGACCGGGGAGCTGTTTTTT. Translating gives CASSPWGGATTGELFF.

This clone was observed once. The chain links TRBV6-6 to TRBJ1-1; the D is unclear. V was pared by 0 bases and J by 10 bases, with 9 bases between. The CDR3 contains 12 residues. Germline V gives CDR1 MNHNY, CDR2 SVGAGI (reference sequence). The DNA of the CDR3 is TGTGCCAGCAGTTACTCGAAGGCAGCAGCTTTCTTT. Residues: CASSYSKAAAFF.

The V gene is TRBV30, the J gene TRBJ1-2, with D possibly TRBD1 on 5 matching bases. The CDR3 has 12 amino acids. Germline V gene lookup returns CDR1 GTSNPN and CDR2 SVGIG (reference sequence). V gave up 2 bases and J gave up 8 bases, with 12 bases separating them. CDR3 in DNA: TGTGCCTGGAGTAGACAGAGCTTGGGCTACACCTTC. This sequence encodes CAWSRQSLGYTF.

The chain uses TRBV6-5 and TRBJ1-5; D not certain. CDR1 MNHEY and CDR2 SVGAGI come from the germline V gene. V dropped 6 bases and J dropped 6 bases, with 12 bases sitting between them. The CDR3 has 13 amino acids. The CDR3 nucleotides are TGTGCCAGCAGGTCATCCGGCGGTCAGCCCCAGCATTTT. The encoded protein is CASRSSGGQPQHF.